These T cell receptor beta chains were read from a single sample in a study of cytomegalovirus exposure and HLA in healthy donors. Libraries were prepared by immunoSEQ multiplex PCR; TCRdb keeps only in-frame clonotypes and omits some of them. The table shows around 190,000 clones, with approximately 86% occurring only once. The sequencing sample was made of PBMCs. The source is a woman aged 18-29 years in good health and CMV-seronegative. CDR3s include the opening cysteine and the closing phenylalanine or tryptophan. The D gene is left open where the match is weak. Only some rows state a clone size, as once, few, many or a class for expanded clones.

.	TRBD1	TRBV6-4	TRBJ2-3	CASSDQGATDTQYF	TGTGCCAGCAGTGATCAGGGGGCGACAGATACGCAGTATTTT
.	TRBD2	TRBV19	TRBJ2-1	CASSGSGTSYLGEQFF	TGTGCCAGTAGTGGGTCCGGGACTAGCTATCTCGGGGAGCAGTTCTTC
few	TRBD2	TRBV6-5	TRBJ2-7	CASSYGHGREQYF	TGTGCCAGCAGTTACGGGCACGGGAGGGAGCAGTACTTC
.	.	TRBV29-1	TRBJ2-4	CSVEDRVGAGIQYF	TGCAGCGTTGAAGATCGGGTAGGGGCCGGGATTCAGTACTTC
once	TRBD1	TRBV5-1	TRBJ2-4	CASTRTGDTIQYF	TGCGCCAGCACGCGGACAGGGGATACCATTCAGTACTTC
.	TRBD2	TRBV30	TRBJ2-1	CALKREGAGEQFF	TGTGCCTTAAAGCGGGAGGGAGCTGGGGAGCAGTTCTTC
.	.	TRBV7-9	TRBJ2-3	CASSLVWDLPDTQYF	TGTGCCAGCAGCTTAGTGTGGGACTTACCAGATACGCAGTATTTT
.	TRBD1	TRBV27	TRBJ1-3	CASSGQGASGNTIYF	TGTGCCAGCAGTGGGCAGGGGGCCTCTGGAAACACCATATATTTT
.	TRBD2	TRBV27	TRBJ2-5	CASSLSGGEGTQYF	TGTGCCAGCAGTCTTAGCGGGGGCGAGGGGACCCAGTACTTC
.	.	TRBV27	TRBJ1-1	CASSLVSQGNTEAFF	TGTGCCAGCAGTTTAGTTTCACAGGGGAACACTGAAGCTTTCTTT
.	TRBD1	TRBV5-1	TRBJ2-5	CASTDRVRETQYF	TGCGCCAGCACCGACAGGGTGCGAGAGACCCAGTACTTC
.	TRBD2	TRBV13	TRBJ2-3	CASSLGLAGGTDTQYF	TGTGCCAGCAGTCTGGGGCTAGCGGGGGGCACAGATACGCAGTATTTT
.	TRBD1	TRBV5-8	TRBJ2-5	CASSPRTGVETQYF	TGTGCCAGCAGCCCCAGGACAGGGGTAGAGACCCAGTACTTC
.	TRBD1	TRBV27	TRBJ2-1	CASSLRTGAYNEQFF	TGTGCCAGCAGTTTGCGGACAGGGGCCTACAATGAGCAGTTCTTC
.	.	TRBV10-3	TRBJ2-7	CDISRTQTYEQYF	TGTGACATCAGTCGAACACAGACCTACGAGCAGTACTTC
.	TRBD1	TRBV5-5	TRBJ2-3	CASSLGQGLDTQYF	TGTGCCAGCAGCCTGGGACAGGGACTGGATACGCAGTATTTT
.	.	TRBV7-2	TRBJ1-6	CASSLDGWALHF	TGTGCCAGCAGCTTAGACGGGTGGGCCCTCCACTTT
.	.	TRBV5-8	TRBJ2-2	CASSLDSTGELFF	TGTGCCAGCAGCTTGGACAGCACCGGGGAGCTGTTTTTT
.	TRBD1	TRBV6-4	TRBJ1-3	CASSAGQGVGGNTIYF	TGTGCCAGCAGTGCCGGACAGGGGGTGGGGGGAAACACCATATATTTT
.	.	TRBV7-9	TRBJ2-7	CASSLGSVYEQYF	TGTGCCAGCAGCTTAGGGAGCGTCTACGAGCAGTACTTC